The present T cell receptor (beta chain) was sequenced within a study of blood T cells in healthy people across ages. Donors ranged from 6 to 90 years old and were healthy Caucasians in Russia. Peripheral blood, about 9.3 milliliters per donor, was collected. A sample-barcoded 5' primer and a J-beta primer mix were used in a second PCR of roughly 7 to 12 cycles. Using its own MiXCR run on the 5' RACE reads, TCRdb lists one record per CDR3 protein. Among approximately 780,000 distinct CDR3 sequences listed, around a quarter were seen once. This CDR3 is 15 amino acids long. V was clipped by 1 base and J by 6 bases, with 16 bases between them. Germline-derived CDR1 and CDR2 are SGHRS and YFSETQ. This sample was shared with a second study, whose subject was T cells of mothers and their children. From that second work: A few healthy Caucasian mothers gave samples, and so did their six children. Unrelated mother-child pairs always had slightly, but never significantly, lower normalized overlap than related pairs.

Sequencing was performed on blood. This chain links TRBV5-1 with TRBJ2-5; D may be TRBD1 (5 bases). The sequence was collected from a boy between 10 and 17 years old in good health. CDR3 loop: CASSLRAGKQQTQYF. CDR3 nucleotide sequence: TGCGCCAGCAGCTTGAGGGCAGGGAAGCAACAGACCCAGTACTTC. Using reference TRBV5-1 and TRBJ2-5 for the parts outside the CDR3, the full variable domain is KAGVTQTPRYLIKTRGQQVTLSCSPISGHRSVSWYQQTPGQGLQFLFEYFSETQRNKGNFPGRFSGRQFSNSRSEMNVSTLELGDSALYLCASSLRAGKQQTQYFGPGTRLLVL.